Below are 6 T cell receptor beta chains sequenced from a single sample in a study of T-cell memory formation after mild COVID-19. TCRdb analysed the 5' RACE reads with MiXCR anew, one entry per CDR3 protein. The sample lists about 190,000 distinct CDR3 sequences, around 26% seen once, with 9.5% to 12% in the top ten. The sequenced sample was PBMCs or a T cell subset sorted from them (not recorded which). These receptor sequences come from an adult woman who had mild COVID-19 (a few samples of this study predate the infection). Cell type and time point are not known.

This clonotype was found once. The rearrangement links TRBV29-1 to TRBJ2-5; TRBD2 matches at 13 bases. V shed 3 bases and J 5 bases; nucleotides not matched to a gene: 12. Germline V gene lookup returns CDR1 SQVTM and CDR2 ANQGSEA. There are 17 residues in the CDR3. CDR3 coding DNA: TGCAGCGTTGATGGACTAGCGGGAGTAGGGTTGGATGAGACCCAGTACTTC. This codes for CSVDGLAGVGLDETQYF.

This clonotype was detected a few times. A read error may account for a junction end that differs from germline. This chain joins TRBV5-1 and TRBJ2-3, with 9 bases fitting TRBD1. From germline, CDR1 is SGHRS and CDR2 YFSETQ. The CDR3 is 15 amino acids. In DNA, the CDR3 is TGTGCCAGCAGCCTGGGACAGGGAAGGACAGATACGCAGTATTTT. Amino acids: CASSLGQGRTDTQYF.

The chain employs TRBV7-9 and TRBJ1-1; 9 nucleotides match TRBD1. In germline, CDR1 is SEHNR, CDR2 FQNEAQ (reference sequence). V shed 3 bases, J shed 4 bases, and the junction held 3 bases outside the gene matches. The CDR3 sequence is 14 residues long. This chain's CDR3 is CASSLEDRGTEAFF. The CDR3 DNA reads as TGTGCCAGCAGCTTGGAGGACAGGGGCACTGAAGCTTTCTTT.

This chain links TRBV29-1 with TRBJ1-1; D unresolved. From germline, CDR1 is SQVTM and CDR2 ANQGSEA. V dropped 5 bases and J dropped 0 bases, with 10 bases sitting between them. The CDR3 is 13 residues long. CDR3 sequence: CSVQRQLNTEAFF. The DNA of the CDR3 is TGCAGCGTTCAAAGGCAGCTGAACACTGAAGCTTTCTTT.

The chain recombines TRBV11-2 with TRBJ2-7, with TRBD1 as a possible D gene (6 bases). Between the trimmed V and J ends, which lost 4 bases and 3 bases, there was a span of 10 bases. The CDR3 has 13 residues. Germline CDR1 and CDR2: SGHAT and FQNNGV. This CDR3 reads CASSSYRDYEQYF. For the CDR3, the DNA is TGTGCCAGCAGCTCCTACAGGGACTACGAGCAGTACTTC. The whole variable domain, filled in from reference TRBV11-2 and TRBJ2-7, reads EAGVAQSPRYKIIEKRQSVAFWCNPISGHATLYWYQQILGQGPKLLIQFQNNGVVDDSQLPKDRFSAERLKGVDSTLKIQPAKLEDSAVYLCASSSYRDYEQYFGPGTRLTVT.

Only a few counts were recorded for this clonotype. For the CDR3, the DNA is TGTGCCAGCAGTTTCGGGACTAGCGGAAACAAAGAGACCCAGTACTTC. This gives the protein CASSFGTSGNKETQYF. This sequence joins TRBV25-1 and TRBJ2-5, with 11 bases identical to TRBD2. CDR1 and CDR2 from the germline V gene are MGHDK and SYGVNS. CDR3 size: 16 residues. The J segment lost 3 bases and the V segment lost 5 bases, leaving 8 bases of the junction unmatched.